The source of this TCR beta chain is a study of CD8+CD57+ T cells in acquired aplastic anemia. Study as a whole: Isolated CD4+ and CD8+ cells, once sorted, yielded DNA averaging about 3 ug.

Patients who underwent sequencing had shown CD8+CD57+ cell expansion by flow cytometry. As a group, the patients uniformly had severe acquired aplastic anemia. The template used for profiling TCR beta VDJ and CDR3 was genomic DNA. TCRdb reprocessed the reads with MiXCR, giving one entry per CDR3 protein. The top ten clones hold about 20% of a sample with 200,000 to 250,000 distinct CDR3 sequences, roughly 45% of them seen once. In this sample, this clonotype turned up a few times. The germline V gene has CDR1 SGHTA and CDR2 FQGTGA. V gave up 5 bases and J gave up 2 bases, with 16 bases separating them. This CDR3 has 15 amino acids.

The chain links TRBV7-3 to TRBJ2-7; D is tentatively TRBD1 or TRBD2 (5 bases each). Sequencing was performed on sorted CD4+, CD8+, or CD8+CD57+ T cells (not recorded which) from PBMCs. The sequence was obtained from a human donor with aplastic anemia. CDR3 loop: CASSPTGTSPYEQYF. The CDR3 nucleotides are TGTGCCAGCAGCCCAACCGGGACGAGTCCCTACGAGCAGTACTTC.